The T cell receptor beta chain described here comes from a study of shared clonotypes between healthy human individuals. As for the study in general: Each donor had three CD4 naive, three CD4 memory, two CD8 naive and one CD8 memory plate. Broader study findings: Several donors held about 5% of naive CD4 clonotypes in common.

Some clones are missing from TCRdb's copy, which holds only in-frame ones; the method was immunoSEQ multiplex PCR. The sample lists more than 1,200,000 clones, less than 99% occurring once. The V gene's germline CDR1 is SGHRS and CDR2 YFSETQ. V dropped 4 bases and J dropped 6 bases, with 10 bases sitting between them. CDR3 length equals 13 residues. Into CD45RA+ naive and CD45RA-negative memory subsets, the CD4+ cells were split. Remarks on this clone: Its antigen remains unidentified.

The source is a man aged 25-45 years in good health. Sequenced input: naive CD4+ T cells sorted from blood. As for subset: CD45RA+ positively selected. The chain recombines TRBV5-1 with TRBJ2-2, with D tentatively TRBD2 (7 bases). The CDR3 region is CASSREGAGELFF. The CDR3 DNA sequence: TGCGCCAGCAGCAGGGAGGGGGCCGGGGAGCTGTTTTTT. Based on the CDR3 plus reference TRBV5-1 and TRBJ2-2, the full variable domain is KAGVTQTPRYLIKTRGQQVTLSCSPISGHRSVSWYQQTPGQGLQFLFEYFSETQRNKGNFPGRFSGRQFSNSRSEMNVSTLELGDSALYLCASSREGAGELFFGEGSRLTVL.